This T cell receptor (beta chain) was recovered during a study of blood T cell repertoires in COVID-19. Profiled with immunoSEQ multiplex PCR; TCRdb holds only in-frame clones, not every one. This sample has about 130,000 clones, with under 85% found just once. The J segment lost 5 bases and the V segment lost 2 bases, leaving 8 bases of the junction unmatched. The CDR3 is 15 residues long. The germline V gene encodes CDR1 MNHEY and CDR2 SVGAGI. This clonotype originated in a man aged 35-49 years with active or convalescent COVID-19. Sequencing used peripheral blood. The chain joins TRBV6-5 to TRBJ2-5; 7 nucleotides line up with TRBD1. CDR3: CASSYRQGVRETQYF. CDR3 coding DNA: TGTGCCAGCAGTTACCGACAGGGAGTCCGGGAGACCCAGTACTTC.